The T cell receptor beta chain described here comes from a study of T cell repertoires in cytomegalovirus infection. TCRdb reprocessed the reads via MiXCR and lists one record per CDR3 protein. Among some 920,000 distinct CDR3 sequences listed, about 33% were seen once. The germline V and J ends were trimmed by 0 bases and 1 base, with 4 bases remaining between them. Germline values: CDR1 MNHEY, CDR2 SVGAGI. This CDR3 is 13 amino acids long. This clonotype came up many times. The target antigen is unknown. The sequence derives from a human donor in good health (CMV status not recorded). Some clones in this sample may be carry-over from other donors' samples. V and J are TRBV6-5 and TRBJ2-7; no reliable D call. The sample in question was cultured CD8+ T cells from PBMCs, obtained from culture after CMV antigen stimulation. CDR3 sequence reads: CASSYSRSYEQYF. CDR3 sequence (DNA): TGTGCCAGCAGTTACTCGAGGTCCTACGAGCAGTACTTC.